Detailed here is one TCR beta chain. Sequenced by immunoSEQ multiplex PCR; TCRdb stores in-frame clones only, minus some. Here the sample spans about 270,000 clones, roughly 86% being singletons. These data originate in a study of blood T cell repertoires in COVID-19. This CDR3 has 17 amino acids. Germline loops: CDR1 SGHAT, CDR2 FQNNGV. Trimming took off 5 bases at V and 4 bases at J, with 20 bases between the two ends. The TCR comes from a man aged 35-49 years with active or convalescent COVID-19. The sequencing sample was made of peripheral blood. The chain uses TRBV11-2 and TRBJ2-2, with TRBD1 as a possible D gene (5 bases). The CDR3, as DNA: TGTGCCAGCAGCGGAACACTAAAGGGGCCGGGCACCGGGGAGCTGTTTTTT. Translated: CASSGTLKGPGTGELFF.